These 12 T cell receptor beta chains were sequenced from one sample in a study of blood T cells in healthy people across ages. Primed by a sample-barcoded 5' primer and a J-beta primer mix, a second PCR proceeded for roughly 6 to 12 cycles. TCRdb re-called the 5' RACE reads with MiXCR, one entry per CDR3 protein. The table has 1.5 million to 2 million distinct CDR3 sequences, about 28% seen once. The specimen was blood. The origin of the receptors is a woman under 40 in good health.

In regard to this clonotype: The CDR3 carries no conserved terminal phenylalanine or tryptophan, so it likely arises from a read error. The chain recombines TRBV12-3 or TRBV12-4 with TRBJ1-2; 8 nucleotides align to TRBD1. Germline trimming cut 4 bases from V and 8 bases from J; bases unmatched to any gene: 9. CDR3 length: 14 amino acids. This CDR3 is CASSSTDREEGYTV. Here the CDR3 DNA reads TGTGCCAGCAGTTCGACGGACAGGGAGGAGGGCTACACCGTC.

This clonotype turned up a few times. The chain links TRBV30 to TRBJ1-2; 7 bases line up with TRBD1. In germline, CDR1 is GTSNPN, CDR2 SVGIG (reference sequence). The CDR3 runs to 14 residues. The trim removed 1 base at V and 8 bases at J, leaving 10 bases unmatched. CDR3 sequence (DNA): TGTGCCTGGAGTGATACCGGGACAGAGGGCGGCTACACCTTC. This encodes CAWSDTGTEGGYTF.

This clonotype has more than one count but fewer than ten. The chain is built from TRBV20-1 and TRBJ2-3; D call uncertain. This CDR3 is 11 amino acids long. Germline CDR1 reads DFQATT; CDR2 reads SNEGSKA (reference sequence). V was clipped by 6 bases and J by 4 bases, with 8 bases between them. For the CDR3, the DNA is TGCAGTGCCTTAGAGGCAGATACGCAGTATTTT. Protein: CSALEADTQYF.

As concerns this clonotype: A read error may be the cause here, since a much bigger clone is one base away. The conserved final phenylalanine or tryptophan is absent from the CDR3, which likely points to a read error. This chain connects TRBV29-1 to TRBJ2-3; D may match TRBD1 or TRBD2 (5 bases each). Germline-derived CDR1 and CDR2 are SQVTM and ANQGSEA. Trimming removed 6 bases at V and 0 bases at J, with 7 bases between. The CDR3 extends over 12 amino acids. The CDR3 region is CSVRGSTDTQYV. The CDR3 DNA follows: TGCAGCGTGAGGGGCAGCACAGATACGCAGTATGTT.

At least ten counts were recorded for this clonotype. The V and J genes are TRBV11-2 and TRBJ2-7; the match to TRBD1 covers 7 bases. This CDR3 region has 17 residues. V was clipped by 0 bases and J by 3 bases; unmatched bases: 11. Per the germline V gene, CDR1 is SGHAT and CDR2 is FQNNGV. CDR3 loop: CASSLDGGTVLNYEQYF. As DNA, the CDR3 is TGTGCCAGCAGCTTAGATGGTGGGACAGTCCTTAACTACGAGCAGTACTTC.

This clonotype was seen a handful of times. The chain has TRBV30 and TRBJ2-7; D is uncertain. The CDR3 is 14 amino acids. V lost 0 bases, J lost 6 bases, and 15 bases lay in between. Germline loops: CDR1 GTSNPN, CDR2 SVGIG (reference sequence). CDR3 sequence reads: CAWSVGVPSTEQYF. As DNA, the CDR3 is TGTGCCTGGAGTGTGGGTGTCCCCTCCACCGAGCAGTACTTC.

This clonotype was seen only a few times. V gene TRBV20-1 combines with J gene TRBJ2-5; the D gene is possibly TRBD1 (6 bases). The germline V gene encodes CDR1 DFQATT and CDR2 SNEGSKA (reference sequence). Trimming shortened V by 0 bases and J by 6 bases, and 14 bases separated the two germline ends. The CDR3 consists of 14 residues. The CDR3 is CSAREMGARKTQYF. CDR3 DNA sequence: TGCAGTGCTAGAGAAATGGGGGCTCGCAAGACCCAGTACTTC.

The sample holds a few counts of this clonotype. This chain connects TRBV12-3 or TRBV12-4 to TRBJ2-3, with D perhaps matching TRBD1 (5 bases). Trimming left V 2 bases short and J 4 bases short, with 13 bases between. The CDR3 loop spans 15 amino acids. The CDR3 DNA reads as TGTGCCAGCAGTTTAAGGGCAGGGTTGGCAGATACGCAGTATTTT. Translating it yields CASSLRAGLADTQYF.

The chain is built from TRBV20-1 and TRBJ2-1, with a possible D match to TRBD2 (5 bases). The CDR3 has 12 amino acids. Germline CDR1 reads DFQATT; CDR2 reads SNEGSKA (reference sequence). Deletions cut 6 bases from V and 10 bases from J, with 16 bases between. The CDR3 DNA follows: TGCAGTGCCCCTACGGACTCCGACGAGCAGTTCTTC. This gives the protein CSAPTDSDEQFF.

This clonotype appeared a few times. The chain combines TRBV20-1 with TRBJ2-4; TRBD2 matches 15 bases. This CDR3 is built from 14 residues. In germline, CDR1 is DFQATT, CDR2 SNEGSKA (reference sequence). The V segment lost 6 bases and the J segment 13 bases; nucleotides outside the gene matches: 10. In DNA form, the CDR3 reads TGCAGTGCCACGAGGACTAGCGGGAGGGCCTTGCAGTACTTC. Translated, it gives CSATRTSGRALQYF.

This clonotype was seen a handful of times. The chain carries TRBV4-3 and TRBJ2-6; 7 bases line up with TRBD1. The CDR3 is made up of 17 amino acids. The ends lost 0 bases at V and 2 bases at J; junction bases unmatched: 4. From germline, CDR1 is LGHNA and CDR2 YSLEER. The CDR3 region is CASSQDLGGTGANVLTF. The CDR3 DNA follows: TGCGCCAGCAGCCAAGATCTAGGGGGCACTGGGGCCAACGTCCTGACTTTC.

This chain links TRBV6-2 or TRBV6-3 with TRBJ2-1; D uncertain. V was shortened by 8 bases and J by 1 base, with 15 bases between the two germline ends. This CDR3 region has 15 residues. Germline CDR1 is MNHEY and CDR2 is SVGEGT. CDR3 in DNA: TGTGCCAGCCGTAACAGCGATCCTTCCTACAATGAGCAGTTCTTC. Translated, it gives CASRNSDPSYNEQFF.